This T cell receptor (beta chain) was recorded in a study of T cells in narcolepsy. Clones were read by immunoSEQ multiplex PCR, and TCRdb kept only the in-frame ones, dropping some. Of approximately 30,000 clones listed, more than 75% are singletons. Germline V gene lookup returns CDR1 MNHNS and CDR2 SASEGT. Trimming cost V 0 bases and J 4 bases, with 4 bases left between them. CDR3 length: 13 amino acids. Sequenced material: CD45RA- memory CD4+ T cells from PBMCs. The origin of this receptor is a human donor with narcolepsy. The rearrangement joins TRBV6-1 to TRBJ2-1, with unresolved D. The CDR3, as DNA: TGTGCCAGCAGTGAAGCACAGTACAATGAGCAGTTCTTC. Encoded protein: CASSEAQYNEQFF.